This TCR beta chain was captured by sequencing in a study of blood T cell repertoires in COVID-19. The germline CDR1 and CDR2 sequences are SGHTA and FQGNSA. The CDR3 sequence is 15 residues long. With 3 bases removed from V and 2 bases from J, the gap between germline ends came to 12 bases. Profiling relied on immunoSEQ multiplex PCR, and the TCRdb table lists in-frame clones only, not all of them. The top ten hold about 7.3% of the sample, which has nearly 350,000 clones, about nine tenths seen once. The sequenced material came from peripheral blood. The V and J genes are TRBV7-2 and TRBJ2-3; D possibly corresponds to TRBD2 (5 bases). The TCR comes from a woman aged 70-85 years with COVID-19, enrolled during active disease. This chain's CDR3 is CASSFSNGVTDTQYF. The CDR3 DNA follows: TGTGCCAGCAGCTTTAGTAACGGGGTCACAGATACGCAGTATTTT.